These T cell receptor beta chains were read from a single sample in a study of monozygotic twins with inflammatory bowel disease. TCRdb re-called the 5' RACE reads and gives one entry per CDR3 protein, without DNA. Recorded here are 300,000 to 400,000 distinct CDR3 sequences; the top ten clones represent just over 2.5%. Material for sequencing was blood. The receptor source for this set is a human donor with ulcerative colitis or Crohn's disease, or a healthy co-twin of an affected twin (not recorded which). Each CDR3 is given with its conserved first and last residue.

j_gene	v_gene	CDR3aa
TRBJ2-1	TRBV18	CASSRQGREQFF
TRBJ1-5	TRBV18	CASSRPGGPNQPQHF
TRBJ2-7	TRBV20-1	CSASPKGLAVLEQYF
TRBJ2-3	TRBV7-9	CASRQDGSTDTQYF
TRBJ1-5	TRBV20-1	CSALRDRGQGNQPQHF
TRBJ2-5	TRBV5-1	CASSPTSLRYQETQYF
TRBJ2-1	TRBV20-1	CSARDWVFSYNEQFF
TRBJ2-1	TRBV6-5	CASSLRDPAYNEQFF
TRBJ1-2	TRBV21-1	CASSKEGLLGYGYTF
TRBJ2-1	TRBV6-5	CASSPRSGEQFF
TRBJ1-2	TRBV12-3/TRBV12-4	CASSLSHLYGYTF
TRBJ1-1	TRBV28	CASSEGSRRGAFF
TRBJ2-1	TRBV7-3	CASTPSGGSYNEQFF
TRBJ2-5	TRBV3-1	CASSQDAYAETQYF
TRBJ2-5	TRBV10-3	CAISSGTGVPETQYF
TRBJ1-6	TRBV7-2	CASRGGGGVNSPLHF
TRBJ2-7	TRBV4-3	CASSQDGGRVTEQYF
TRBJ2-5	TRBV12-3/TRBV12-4	CASSFRDRGLETQYF
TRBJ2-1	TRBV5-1	CASSRLRPGQGANEQFF
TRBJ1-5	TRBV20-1	CSARDRGGQQPQHF
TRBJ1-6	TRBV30	CAWSVLQGYNSPLHF
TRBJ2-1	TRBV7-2	CASSLGASGAYNEQFF
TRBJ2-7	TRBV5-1	CASSLIMDSYEQYF
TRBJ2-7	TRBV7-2	CASSLARTQGQRIYEQYF
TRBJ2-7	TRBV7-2	CASSPLAGAYEQYF
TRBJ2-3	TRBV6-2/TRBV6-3	CASSPRPGRSDTQYF
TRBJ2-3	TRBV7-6	CASSPRDYYTDTQYF
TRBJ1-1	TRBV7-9	CASRLSMSGGSEAFF
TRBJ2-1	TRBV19	CASSTDRGYEQFF
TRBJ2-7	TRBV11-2	CASSFSGTGTTRSYEQYF
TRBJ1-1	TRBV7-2	CASSMGQRNTEAFF
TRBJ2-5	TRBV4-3	CASSQGSGTGFGGPETQYF
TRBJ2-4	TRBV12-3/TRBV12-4	CASSRGGAKNIQYF
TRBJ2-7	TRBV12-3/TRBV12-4	CASRPTSVSYEQYF
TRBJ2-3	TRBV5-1	CASSFVGGATDTQYF
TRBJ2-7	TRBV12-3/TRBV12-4	CASSFRPYEQYF
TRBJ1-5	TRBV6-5	CASSYSGFRQPQHF
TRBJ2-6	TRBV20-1	CSALTASGANVLTF
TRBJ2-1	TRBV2	CASSEGRSSYNEQFF
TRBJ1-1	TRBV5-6	CASSLSDRATEAFF
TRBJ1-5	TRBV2	CASTRARDNQPQHF
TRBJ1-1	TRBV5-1	CASSSTYRALNTEAFF
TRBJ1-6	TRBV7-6	CASSLDRGPTPLHF
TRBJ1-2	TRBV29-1	CSVEGSVSAGGDYGYTF
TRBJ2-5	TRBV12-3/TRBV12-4	CASSRLAGAEETQYF
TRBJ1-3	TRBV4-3	CASSLLGQGNTIYF
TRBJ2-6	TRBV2	CASGPGPSSGANVLTF
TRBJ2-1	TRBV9	CASSGTIPSYNEQFF
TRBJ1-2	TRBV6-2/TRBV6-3	CASSYRTTDYGYTF
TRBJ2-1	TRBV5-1	CASSFEGYNEQFF
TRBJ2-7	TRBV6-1	CATLNMEGFSYEQYF
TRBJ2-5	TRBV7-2	CASSPLGGYLETQYF
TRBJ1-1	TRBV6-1	CASRAPETDTEAFF
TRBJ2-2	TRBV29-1	CSVGTGGLAGELFF
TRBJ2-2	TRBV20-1	CSARYHQVRTGELFF
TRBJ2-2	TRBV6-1	CAGSRRTGGNTGELFF
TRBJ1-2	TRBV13	CASSQVGWGYGYTF
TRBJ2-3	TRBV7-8	CASSQGGDFTDTQYF
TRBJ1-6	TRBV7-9	CASSNRDLPLHF